Within the sample, the clone carrying this TCR beta chain is medium-sized. Its antigen is as yet unknown. Original handling: What underpinned the distant-metastasis classifier for papillary thyroid cancer was the set of CDR3 differences across clinicopathological groups. TCRdb redid the clone calls on the PCR reads using MiXCR. What appears here as the V and J calls and clone size reflects TCRdb's work, not the paper's. The table lists 9,500 to 15,000 clones, about a third of them singletons. The sample is drawn from a study of metastatic and nonmetastatic thyroid tumors. Study-level background: Malignant and benign thyroid patients had repertoires compared in peripheral blood and tumor or nodule tissue.

The study's findings and limits: It was reportedly found that TCR beta diversity was significantly higher in malignant thyroid tumors than in benign nodules, a difference seen in both blood and tumor samples.

All patients reached thyroid surgery having received no treatment beforehand. The CDR3 covers 12 residues. CDR1 and CDR2 from the germline V gene are MNHNS and SASEGT. Trimming took 6 bases from V and 1 from J, leaving 6 bases between them. Sequenced: tumor tissue. The rearrangement links TRBV6-1 to TRBJ1-1, with D possibly matching TRBD1 (5 bases). The TCR sequence derives from a female donor with papillary thyroid cancer or a benign thyroid nodule (not recorded which). Some clones in this sample may be carry-over from other donors' samples. The DNA for the CDR3 is TGTGCCAGCAGGGGGCAGAACACTGAAGCTTTCTTT. As protein: CASRGQNTEAFF.